The text below deals with one T cell receptor (beta chain). This entry comes from a study of blood T cell repertoires in COVID-19. Background on the study: Sources were T cells, B-cell-depleted T cells, or PBMCs; the material itself was cDNA or gDNA.

Profiled with immunoSEQ multiplex PCR; TCRdb holds only in-frame clones, not every one. The repertoire consists of some 300,000 clones, with around 87% occurring once and the leading ten covering roughly 1.3%. CDR1 and CDR2 (germline): MDHEN, SYDVKM. The CDR3 is 15 residues long. The V segment lost 6 bases and the J segment 7 bases; nucleotides outside the gene matches: 8. Source material: peripheral blood. This receptor was obtained from a man aged 65 to 79 with acute or convalescent COVID-19. The genes are TRBV28 and TRBJ2-1; TRBD2 agrees at 11 bases. Written as DNA, the CDR3 is TGTGCCAGCAGATTAGCGGGGGGGAACGGGAATGAGCAGTTCTTC. This sequence encodes CASRLAGGNGNEQFF.